This passage covers 9 T cell receptor beta chains from one sample sequenced in a study of T cell therapy after organ transplantation. Their specific antigens are unknown. Only in-frame clones appear in the TCRdb table, and some are missing; sequencing was by immunoSEQ multiplex PCR. In total, the table holds roughly 80 clones. Therapy product cells were restimulated with a CMV peptide pool for about 4 hours, then IFN-gamma-secreting cells were captured. Input material: cultured CD8+ T cells. All receptors come from a human patient who had received a solid organ transplant and had CMV disease. Part of the T cell pool may stem from the graft donor.

In DNA form, the CDR3 reads TGTGCTAGTGGTCGCGCAGGACAAAGTCGGGCCAACGTCCTGACTTTC. This codes for CASGRAGQSRANVLTF. The chain has TRBV12-5 and TRBJ2-6, with D possibly TRBD1 on 5 matching bases. The germline V and J ends were trimmed by 5 bases and 5 bases, with 16 bases remaining between them. From germline, CDR1 is LGHNT and CDR2 FRNRAP. CDR3 length: 16 amino acids.

V usage is TRBV19 and J usage is TRBJ1-1, with a possible D match to TRBD1 (5 bases). CDR1 is LNHDA, CDR2 SQIVND, per germline (reference sequence). The CDR3 is 11 amino acids. The V end was cut by 5 bases, the J end by 8 bases, with 9 bases between. The CDR3 nucleotides are TGTGCCAGTAGTCTACAGGCGGAAGCTTTCTTT. Translated: CASSLQAEAFF.

The chain links TRBV11-3 to TRBJ2-3; no clear D gene. There are 14 residues in the CDR3. The V gene lost 1 base and the J gene lost 0 bases, with 5 bases spanning the gap. The germline V gene encodes CDR1 SGHNT and CDR2 YENEEA. In DNA form, the CDR3 reads TGTGCCAGCAGCTTAGTGGTGAGCACAGATACGCAGTATTTT. Protein product: CASSLVVSTDTQYF.

The genes are TRBV7-6 and TRBJ2-6; D gene unclear. This CDR3 is 18 amino acids long. V dropped 5 bases and J dropped 5 bases, with 22 bases sitting between them. Germline-derived CDR1 and CDR2 are SGHVS and FNYEAQ. The CDR3 region has the DNA TGTGCCAGCAGCCTCTGCACTGACTCACAAAGTCGGGCCAACGTCCTGACTTTC. It yields the protein CASSLCTDSQSRANVLTF.

CDR3 sequence: CASSFRNTIYF. CDR3 sequence (DNA): TGTGCCAGCAGCTTTAGAAACACCATATATTTT. The rearrangement joins TRBV7-7 to TRBJ1-3; the D is unclear. This CDR3 has 11 residues. Trimming stripped 3 bases from V and 5 bases from J, with 2 bases between. CDR1 and CDR2 from the germline V gene are SSHAT and FNYEAQ (reference sequence).

The chain couples TRBV12-2 to TRBJ1-3. TRBV12-2 is a recognized pseudogene. CDR3 size: 11 residues. The DNA for the CDR3 is TGTGCCAGCAGCTTTAGAAACACCATATATTTT. This translates into CASSFRNTIYF.

The chain links TRBV6-4 to TRBJ2-1, with TRBD1 matching over 7 bases. CDR1 and CDR2 (germline): MRHNA, SNTAGT. This CDR3 has 14 residues. V lost 6 bases and J lost 9; bases outside the gene matches: 11. DNA for the CDR3: TGTGCCAGCAGCGAGGGGGCCTGGCCCGCTGAGCAGTTCTTC. Protein sequence: CASSEGAWPAEQFF.

The chain recombines TRBV5-4 with TRBJ2-7; 8 nucleotides agree with TRBD2. Germline V gene lookup returns CDR1 SGHNT and CDR2 YYREEE (reference sequence). V trimming: 4 bases; J trimming: 2 bases; junction bases outside the gene matches: 2. The CDR3 contains 13 residues. DNA for the CDR3: TGTGCCAGCAGCCCGGGACTAGCCTACGAGCAGTACTTC. Translation: CASSPGLAYEQYF.

This clone was counted between two and nine times. The chain employs TRBV9 and TRBJ2-3; 13 bases are a match to TRBD2. Germline V gene sequence: CDR1 SGDLS, CDR2 YYNGEE. J gave up 0 bases and V 3 bases, and 4 bases lay outside the gene matches. The CDR3 covers 17 residues. The CDR3 is CASSDGLAGDSTDTQYF. The CDR3 bases are TGTGCCAGCAGCGACGGACTAGCGGGGGATAGCACAGATACGCAGTATTTT.